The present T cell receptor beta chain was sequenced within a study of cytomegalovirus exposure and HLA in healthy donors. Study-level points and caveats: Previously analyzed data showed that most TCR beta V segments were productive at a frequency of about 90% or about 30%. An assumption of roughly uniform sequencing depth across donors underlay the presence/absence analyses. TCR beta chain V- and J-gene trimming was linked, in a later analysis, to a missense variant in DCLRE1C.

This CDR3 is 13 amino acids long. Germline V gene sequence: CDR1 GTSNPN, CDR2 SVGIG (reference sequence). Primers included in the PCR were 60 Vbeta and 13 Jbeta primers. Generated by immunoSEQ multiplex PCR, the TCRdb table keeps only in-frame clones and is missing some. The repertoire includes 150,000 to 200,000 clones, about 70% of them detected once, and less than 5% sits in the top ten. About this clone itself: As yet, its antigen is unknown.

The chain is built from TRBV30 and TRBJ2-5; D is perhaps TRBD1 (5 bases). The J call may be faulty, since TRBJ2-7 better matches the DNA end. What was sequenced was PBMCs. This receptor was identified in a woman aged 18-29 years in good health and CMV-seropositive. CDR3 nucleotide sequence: TGTGCCTGGAGCCCGGACACGTTCTACGAGCAGTACTTC. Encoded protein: CAWSPDTFYEQYF.